This record covers a single T cell receptor (beta chain). No cognate antigen has been identified for it. No much larger clone is present one base from it, and per-base qualities are unavailable. In Seattle, one collaborating source enrolled patients while the infection was active and tracked those patients longitudinally over the course of disease. Collaborating institutions collected whole blood in K2EDTA tubes following their own protocols. For TCRbeta analysis, collaborator samples were shipped as frozen whole blood, as isolated PBMCs, or as DNA extracted from either sample type. The immunoSEQ Assay, a bias-controlled multiplex PCR, was used to amplify TCRbeta CDR3 regions from genomic DNA. The authors' pipeline ran thus. The number of nucleated cells in each sample was estimated from the amplification of reference gene primers within the assay. Sequence reads were collapsed and filtered to measure the absolute abundance of every unique TCRbeta CDR3 rearrangement. Productive Simpson clonality was computed per sample as the square root of Simpson's diversity index over productive rearrangements. Entries here come from immuneACCESS through TCRdb and include only in-frame sequences with V and J called. Some clones fail to appear in such tables; in the studies checked, an unresolved V gene covers under half of the shortfall, and the cause of the remainder is unknown. The DNA gave D and trimming, while V, J and clone size come from that table. This sample gives around 370,000 clones in total; 87% of them show up just once. The ten top clones hold under 6.5% of the sample.

Trimmed from V: 0 bases; trimmed from J: 3 bases; junction bases lacking a gene match: 11. The CDR3 starts with the cysteine, ends with the phenylalanine, and has 18 residues. Solely the CDR3 DNA is kept, with 54 bases framed from the first base. The germline V gene supplies CDR1 LGHNA and CDR2 YNFKEQ. This specimen belongs to a study of blood T cell repertoires in COVID-19 (dated by TCRdb to 2019 to 2021). Regarding the research as a whole: Samples from collaborators originated in the United States, Italy and Spain and spanned both the acute and convalescent phases of COVID-19. The material from the prospective study consisted of cDNA or gDNA derived from T cells, B-cell-depleted T cells, or PBMCs. Subjects who had been exposed to COVID-19, were actively infected with it, or had recovered from it provided the deeply sampled blood TCRbeta repertoires that made up the dataset. The repertoires were made available in a free public database intended to serve as a resource for research on the immune response to SARS-CoV-2. The samples were drawn from the first 160 participants of the ongoing ImmuneRACE study and from more than 1,000 subjects provided by 6 global collaborators. A de-identified subject ID, COVID-19 status, age in years and sex were almost always included in the sample metadata. HLA class I and class II types, where available, came from metadata supplied by the sample provider rather than from assay-based typing.

Findings and caveats that apply to the study as a whole: Clinical and demographic metadata were provided uncurated, with the amount varying by source and participant.

This receptor was obtained from a woman aged 45 to 65 with COVID-19, enrolled during active disease. Sequenced sample: peripheral blood. The chain joins TRBV4-2 to TRBJ2-7; TRBD2 agrees with 10 junctional bases. The nucleotides read TGTGCCAGCAGCCAAGATCCGTCTAGCGGGAGCTTCTACTACGAGCAGTACTTC. Translated, it reads CASSQDPSSGSFYYEQYF.